These T cell receptor beta chains were read from a single sample in a study of blood T cells in healthy people across ages. TCRdb reprocessed the 5' RACE reads via MiXCR and lists one record per CDR3 protein. The data show around 1,800,000 distinct CDR3 sequences, about 39% seen once. The source material was blood. These receptors all stem from a human donor in good health. Both conserved end residues are part of each CDR3. D genes are given only for firm matches. Size is stated for part of the rows, as once, few or many counts, or as a class when the clone is expanded.

v_gene: TRBV7-3; d_gene: TRBD2; abundance: NA; j_gene: TRBJ2-5; CDR3aa: CASSLKGGTSGERRETQYF; CDR3nt: TGTGCCAGCAGCTTAAAGGGCGGGACGAGCGGGGAGAGAAGAGAGACCCAGTACTTC
v_gene: TRBV29-1; d_gene: TRBD1; abundance: NA; j_gene: TRBJ2-5; CDR3aa: CSVGKGGRETQYF; CDR3nt: TGCAGCGTTGGAAAAGGGGGCAGAGAGACCCAGTACTTC
v_gene: TRBV29-1; d_gene: NA; abundance: NA; j_gene: TRBJ1-1; CDR3aa: CSGRGDTEAFF; CDR3nt: TGCAGCGGCCGGGGGGACACTGAAGCTTTCTTT
v_gene: TRBV5-6; d_gene: NA; abundance: NA; j_gene: TRBJ2-3; CDR3aa: CASSLADLRTDTQYF; CDR3nt: TGTGCCAGCAGCTTGGCCGATCTGCGGACAGATACGCAGTATTTT
v_gene: TRBV5-1; d_gene: TRBD2; abundance: few; j_gene: TRBJ2-1; CDR3aa: CATYRDYSYNEQFF; CDR3nt: TGCGCCACCTACCGGGACTACTCCTACAATGAGCAGTTCTTC
v_gene: TRBV5-1; d_gene: TRBD2; abundance: once; j_gene: TRBJ2-5; CDR3aa: CASSLNRLAGASRETQYF; CDR3nt: TGCGCCAGCAGCTTGAACCGCCTAGCGGGGGCCTCTCGAGAGACCCAGTACTTC
v_gene: TRBV6-1; d_gene: NA; abundance: NA; j_gene: TRBJ1-1; CDR3aa: CASTPLWGNMNTEAFF; CDR3nt: TGTGCCAGCACTCCCCTCTGGGGGAATATGAACACTGAAGCTTTCTTT
v_gene: TRBV20-1; d_gene: TRBD2; abundance: NA; j_gene: TRBJ2-7; CDR3aa: CSAKPSSTSGAYEQYF; CDR3nt: TGCAGTGCTAAGCCTTCGTCGACTAGCGGGGCCTACGAGCAGTACTTC
v_gene: TRBV11-1; d_gene: TRBD2; abundance: once; j_gene: TRBJ2-3; CDR3aa: CASSGLAGGSSTDTQYF; CDR3nt: TGTGCCAGCAGCGGACTAGCGGGGGGATCGAGCACAGATACGCAGTATTTT
v_gene: TRBV7-2; d_gene: NA; abundance: few; j_gene: TRBJ2-1; CDR3aa: CASSLLGVGHNEQFF; CDR3nt: TGTGCCAGCAGCTTACTAGGGGTGGGGCACAATGAGCAGTTCTTC
v_gene: TRBV5-1; d_gene: NA; abundance: few; j_gene: TRBJ2-7; CDR3aa: CASRRQGGGPPYEQYF; CDR3nt: TGCGCCAGCAGGCGTCAAGGAGGGGGACCTCCCTACGAGCAGTACTTC
v_gene: TRBV25-1; d_gene: NA; abundance: NA; j_gene: TRBJ2-7; CDR3aa: CASSDGRYYEQYF; CDR3nt: TGTGCCAGCAGTGATGGCCGGTACTACGAGCAGTACTTC
v_gene: TRBV29-1; d_gene: NA; abundance: NA; j_gene: TRBJ2-7; CDR3aa: CSVALANQLASYEQYF; CDR3nt: TGCAGCGTTGCCCTGGCTAATCAGCTTGCCTCCTACGAGCAGTACTTC
v_gene: TRBV7-8; d_gene: NA; abundance: NA; j_gene: TRBJ2-3; CDR3aa: CASSRRNTDAQYF; CDR3nt: TGTGCCAGCAGCCGCAGAAACACAGATGCGCAGTATTTT
v_gene: TRBV5-1; d_gene: NA; abundance: NA; j_gene: TRBJ2-5; CDR3aa: CASSLNPAGPQETQYF; CDR3nt: TGCGCCAGCAGCCTCAACCCGGCCGGCCCTCAAGAGACCCAGTACTTC
v_gene: TRBV20-1; d_gene: NA; abundance: NA; j_gene: TRBJ2-4; CDR3aa: CSAVSRTDLAKNIQYF; CDR3nt: TGCAGTGCTGTCTCTCGGACAGATTTAGCCAAAAACATTCAGTACTTC
v_gene: TRBV6-2/TRBV6-3; d_gene: NA; abundance: few; j_gene: TRBJ2-3; CDR3aa: CASTSGQLFTDTQYF; CDR3nt: TGTGCCAGCACTTCCGGACAGCTCTTTACAGATACGCAGTATTTT
v_gene: TRBV11-2; d_gene: TRBD1; abundance: few; j_gene: TRBJ1-6; CDR3aa: CASSFDRGYSPLHF; CDR3nt: TGTGCCAGCAGCTTTGACAGGGGATATTCACCCCTCCACTTT
v_gene: TRBV7-2; d_gene: NA; abundance: NA; j_gene: TRBJ2-7; CDR3aa: CASGNRVLYEQYF; CDR3nt: TGTGCCAGCGGCAACAGGGTTCTCTACGAGCAGTACTTC
v_gene: TRBV12-3/TRBV12-4; d_gene: TRBD2; abundance: once; j_gene: TRBJ2-1; CDR3aa: CASGNSGGAWNEQFF; CDR3nt: TGTGCCAGCGGTAATAGCGGGGGGGCCTGGAATGAGCAGTTCTTC
v_gene: TRBV13; d_gene: NA; abundance: few; j_gene: TRBJ1-1; CDR3aa: CASSLEPQALKAFF; CDR3nt: TGTGCCAGCAGCTTAGAGCCCCAGGCGCTGAAAGCTTTCTTT
v_gene: TRBV12-3/TRBV12-4; d_gene: TRBD1; abundance: few; j_gene: TRBJ1-2; CDR3aa: CASSFFRTGDYGYTF; CDR3nt: TGTGCCAGCAGTTTTTTCCGGACAGGGGACTATGGCTACACCTTC
v_gene: TRBV7-2; d_gene: NA; abundance: NA; j_gene: TRBJ2-4; CDR3aa: CASSSAGRKNIQYF; CDR3nt: TGTGCCAGCAGCTCCGCGGGGCGGAAAAACATTCAGTACTTC
v_gene: TRBV5-1; d_gene: NA; abundance: NA; j_gene: TRBJ2-7; CDR3aa: CASSLELGLGTIEQYF; CDR3nt: TGCGCCAGCAGCTTAGAATTGGGCCTAGGTACGATCGAGCAGTACTTC
v_gene: TRBV29-1; d_gene: NA; abundance: NA; j_gene: TRBJ1-1; CDR3aa: CSVDHNTEAFF; CDR3nt: TGCAGCGTGGACCATAACACTGAAGCTTTCTTT
v_gene: TRBV7-9; d_gene: TRBD2; abundance: NA; j_gene: TRBJ2-1; CDR3aa: CASSLLGLAYNEQFF; CDR3nt: TGTGCCAGCAGCTTATTGGGACTAGCATACAATGAGCAGTTCTTC
v_gene: TRBV7-9; d_gene: NA; abundance: NA; j_gene: TRBJ2-5; CDR3aa: CASSLEGGTQETQYF; CDR3nt: TGTGCCAGCAGCTTAGAGGGGGGAACCCAAGAGACCCAGTACTTC
v_gene: TRBV20-1; d_gene: TRBD2; abundance: few; j_gene: TRBJ2-5; CDR3aa: CSARNGLAETQYF; CDR3nt: TGCAGTGCTAGAAATGGACTAGCGGAGACCCAGTACTTC
v_gene: TRBV28; d_gene: NA; abundance: few; j_gene: TRBJ2-1; CDR3aa: CASSRPTGNEQFF; CDR3nt: TGTGCCAGCAGTCGCCCGACAGGCAATGAGCAGTTCTTC
v_gene: TRBV28; d_gene: TRBD1; abundance: NA; j_gene: TRBJ1-2; CDR3aa: CASSAAWDRGNGYTF; CDR3nt: TGTGCCAGCAGTGCCGCCTGGGACAGGGGGAACGGCTACACCTTC
v_gene: TRBV7-2; d_gene: NA; abundance: many; j_gene: TRBJ2-3; CDR3aa: CASSLEGRITDTQYF; CDR3nt: TGTGCCAGCAGCTTAGAGGGACGTATCACAGATACGCAGTATTTT
v_gene: TRBV7-9; d_gene: TRBD1; abundance: few; j_gene: TRBJ2-5; CDR3aa: CASSLLGQGPYF; CDR3nt: TGTGCCAGCAGCTTATTGGGACAGGGGCCGTACTTC
v_gene: TRBV7-2; d_gene: NA; abundance: few; j_gene: TRBJ2-2; CDR3aa: CASSLGGPSNTGELFF; CDR3nt: TGTGCCAGCAGCTTAGGGGGCCCATCGAACACCGGGGAGCTGTTTTTT
v_gene: TRBV5-1; d_gene: TRBD1; abundance: NA; j_gene: TRBJ1-4; CDR3aa: CASSIGQVGEKLFF; CDR3nt: TGCGCCAGCAGCATCGGACAGGTGGGGGAAAAACTGTTTTTT
v_gene: TRBV7-3; d_gene: TRBD1; abundance: few; j_gene: TRBJ1-6; CDR3aa: CASSPGGTGSPLHF; CDR3nt: TGTGCCAGCAGCCCAGGGGGCACGGGTTCACCCCTCCACTTT
v_gene: TRBV9; d_gene: NA; abundance: few; j_gene: TRBJ2-5; CDR3aa: CASSVGPLYQETQYF; CDR3nt: TGTGCCAGCAGCGTGGGACCACTGTACCAAGAGACCCAGTACTTC
v_gene: TRBV12-3/TRBV12-4; d_gene: NA; abundance: NA; j_gene: TRBJ1-2; CDR3aa: CASSLQFGVGYGYTF; CDR3nt: TGTGCCAGCAGTTTACAATTTGGGGTGGGGTATGGCTACACCTTC
v_gene: TRBV20-1; d_gene: NA; abundance: NA; j_gene: TRBJ2-7; CDR3aa: CSARKLHQGSHHEQYF; CDR3nt: TGCAGTGCTCGGAAGCTCCATCAGGGAAGTCACCACGAGCAGTACTTC
v_gene: TRBV7-9; d_gene: NA; abundance: NA; j_gene: TRBJ2-3; CDR3aa: CASSSENQPQYF; CDR3nt: TGTGCCAGCAGCTCTGAGAATCAGCCCCAGTATTTT
v_gene: TRBV18; d_gene: TRBD1; abundance: few; j_gene: TRBJ1-5; CDR3aa: CASAPGQGYNQPQHF; CDR3nt: TGTGCCAGCGCTCCGGGACAGGGGTACAATCAGCCCCAGCATTTT
v_gene: TRBV29-1; d_gene: NA; abundance: many; j_gene: TRBJ1-2; CDR3aa: CSATQVDRLYGYTF; CDR3nt: TGCAGCGCCACACAAGTCGACAGACTCTATGGCTACACCTTC
v_gene: TRBV4-3; d_gene: NA; abundance: NA; j_gene: TRBJ2-1; CDR3aa: CASSQSLGSSYNEQFF; CDR3nt: TGCGCCAGCAGCCAATCCCTAGGGAGCTCCTACAATGAGCAGTTCTTC
v_gene: TRBV3-1; d_gene: NA; abundance: few; j_gene: TRBJ2-4; CDR3aa: CATLDRAQNIQYF; CDR3nt: TGTGCCACCCTGGACAGAGCACAAAACATTCAGTACTTC
v_gene: TRBV4-1; d_gene: NA; abundance: few; j_gene: TRBJ1-4; CDR3aa: CASSLGGAGTLGEKLFF; CDR3nt: TGCGCCAGCAGCCTAGGGGGGGCCGGGACCTTGGGCGAAAAACTGTTTTTT
v_gene: TRBV7-2; d_gene: NA; abundance: NA; j_gene: TRBJ2-7; CDR3aa: CASSLSSYISYEQYF; CDR3nt: TGTGCCAGCAGCCTCTCATCCTATATTTCCTACGAGCAGTACTTC